These T cell receptor beta chains were read from a single sample in a study of blood T cells in healthy people across ages. TCRdb reanalysed the 5' RACE reads using MiXCR and keeps one entry per CDR3 protein. The profile shows some 1.5 million distinct CDR3 sequences, 28% of them singletons. Sample: blood. Receptors were obtained from a woman between 25 and 40 years old in good health. The CDR3 runs from the conserved cysteine through the conserved F or W. D genes are given only for firm matches. Where a row states a size, it is once, few, many or the class of an expanded clone; other rows omit it.

TRBV24-1	.	many	TRBJ2-1	TGTGCCACCAGTGCCGGGCATGAGCAGTTCTTC	CATSAGHEQFF
TRBV4-1	.	.	TRBJ2-3	TGCGCCAGCAGCCAAGCTTCGGGGGTCACAGATACGCAGTATTTT	CASSQASGVTDTQYF
TRBV21-1	.	.	TRBJ2-3	TGTGCCACAGCCCTAGTAGATACGCAGTATTTT	CATALVDTQYF
TRBV10-3	TRBD1	many	TRBJ2-5	TGTGCCATCAGTGACGGGGGACAGGGGAGAACCCAAGAGACCCAGTACTTC	CAISDGGQGRTQETQYF
TRBV5-1	.	.	TRBJ2-3	TGCGCCAGCAGCCTGGACTGGGCACTCGGCACAGATACGCAGTATTTT	CASSLDWALGTDTQYF
TRBV2	.	many	TRBJ2-5	TGTGCCAGCAGTGAAGCGGACTACCAAGAGACCCAGTACTTC	CASSEADYQETQYF
TRBV7-2	.	.	TRBJ2-1	TGTGCCAGCAGCCTCCGGCTCTGGAACAATGAGCAGTTCTTC	CASSLRLWNNEQFF
TRBV12-5	.	many	TRBJ2-1	TGTGCTAGTGGTTTGAATGACCCCAGATACTACAATGAGCAGTTCTTC	CASGLNDPRYYNEQFF
TRBV20-1	.	.	TRBJ2-7	TGCAGTGCTAGGCTCTTAGACGGACCACCTTCCTACGAGCAGTACTTC	CSARLLDGPPSYEQYF
TRBV20-1	TRBD1	few	TRBJ1-5	TGCAGTGCATGGGACAGCTTTCAATCAGCCCAGCATTTT	CSAWDSFQSAQHF
TRBV20-1	TRBD1	.	TRBJ1-1	TGCAGTGCATCAGGGGGCAGGGAAGGGAACACTGAAGCTTTCTTT	CSASGGREGNTEAFF
TRBV12-3/TRBV12-4	.	few	TRBJ2-5	TGTGCCAGCAAAAGTGGGGGGCCAGAGACCCAGTACTTC	CASKSGGPETQYF
TRBV28	TRBD1	.	TRBJ2-2	TGTGCCAGCAGCACGGACAGGGGGCGCAGCGGGGAGCTGTTTTTT	CASSTDRGRSGELFF
TRBV14	.	few	TRBJ2-7	TGTGCCAGCAGCCAAGGAGGGGCTAGCTGGTACGAGCAGTACTTC	CASSQGGASWYEQYF
TRBV12-3/TRBV12-4	.	few	TRBJ2-5	TGTGCCACAGGGCCTGCCGGGGACGGGACCCAGTACTTC	CATGPAGDGTQYF
TRBV5-1	.	many	TRBJ2-7	TGCGCCAGCAGCTTGGGACCAGGGACCTACTACGAGCAGTACTTC	CASSLGPGTYYEQYF
TRBV20-1	TRBD1	.	TRBJ1-1	TGCAGTGCGGGACAGGAATTTGAAGCTTTCTTT	CSAGQEFEAFF
TRBV9	.	many	TRBJ1-2	TGTGCCAGCAGCGTAGCTCGACAGGACGAGAACTATGGCTACACCTTC	CASSVARQDENYGYTF